This T cell receptor (beta chain) is drawn from a study of response to subunit inactivated influenza vaccine. CDR1 DFQATT and CDR2 SNEGSKA come from the germline V gene (reference sequence). The CDR3 contains 16 residues. V was cut by 3 bases and J by 0 bases, with 18 bases left in between. General study results and limits: The authors proposed limited new T cell recruitment per seasonal influenza vaccination.

A note on this clonotype: Antigen: not known.

TCRdb re-called the RT-PCR reads with MiXCR, one entry per CDR3 protein. Here the sample spans 550,000 to 800,000 distinct CDR3 sequences, about 14% being singletons. The starting material was PBMCs from blood, obtained approximately 15 days before vaccination. The V call is TRBV20-1, the J call TRBJ2-7; possibly TRBD1 for D (6 bases). The source of this sequence is a man aged 45-60 years who received an inactivated influenza vaccine. CDR3 DNA sequence: TGCAGTGCTAGGCCTCTCTCCCTGGGGGCCTCCTACGAGCAGTACTTC. Amino acid sequence: CSARPLSLGASYEQYF.